Below, 15 T cell receptor beta chains from the same sample are listed, as sequenced in a study of T cells in Graves' hyperthyroidism and ophthalmopathy. The investigators amplified TCR beta CDR3 regions from RNA transcripts. First-round RT-PCR of the TCR CDR3 relied on the HTBI primer set. TCRdb re-called the multiplex PCR reads through MiXCR, storing one row per CDR3 protein. The table shows about 600,000 distinct CDR3 sequences, with about 16% occurring only once. Sequenced material: blood. The receptors were sampled from a woman aged 40 to 49 with Graves' ophthalmopathy.

This clonotype was picked up a small number of times. The V gene is TRBV10-3, the J gene TRBJ2-5; D unresolved. V dropped 2 bases and J dropped 7 bases, with 17 bases sitting between them. Germline lookup yields CDR1 ENHRY and CDR2 SYGVKD. The CDR3 runs to 15 residues. The CDR3 coding sequence is TGTGCCATCAGTGAGGCAGGCCCCCGAGAGGCGACCCAGTACTTC. Its translation is CAISEAGPREATQYF.

This clonotype was recorded many times. The rearrangement uses TRBV7-2 and TRBJ2-7; no clear D gene. The CDR3 covers 14 residues. The germline gives CDR1 SGHTA, CDR2 FQGNSA. Between the trimmed V and J ends, which lost 1 base and 1 base, there was a span of 8 bases. The CDR3 loop is CASSLVVSSYEQYF. The CDR3 region has the DNA TGTGCCAGCAGCTTAGTGGTGTCTTCCTACGAGCAGTACTTC. Full variable domain (outside the CDR3, taken from reference TRBV7-2 and TRBJ2-7): GAGVSQSPSNKVTEKGKDVELRCDPISGHTALYWYRQSLGQGLEFLIYFQGNSAPDKSGLPSDRFSAERTGGSVSTLTIQRTQQEDSAVYLCASSLVVSSYEQYFGPGTRLTVT.

CDR3 nucleotide sequence: TGCAGTGCCAGGAAACTACTAGCCAAAAACATTCAGTACTTC. Translating it yields CSARKLLAKNIQYF. The V and J genes are TRBV20-1 and TRBJ2-4; D uncertain. Germline V CDR1 and CDR2: DFQATT, SNEGSKA (reference sequence). Trimming stripped 6 bases from V and 0 bases from J, with 12 bases between. The CDR3 runs to 14 residues.

Many counts were recorded for this clonotype. The CDR3 sequence is CASSSRATSDGYTF. CDR3 coding DNA: TGTGCCAGCAGTTCCCGAGCTACCTCCGATGGCTACACCTTC. This chain joins TRBV28 and TRBJ1-2; D is ambiguous. This CDR3 is 14 amino acids long. The V and J ends lost 4 bases and 6 bases respectively, with 15 bases between them. Germline V gene data show CDR1 as MDHEN and CDR2 as SYDVKM.

This clonotype has ten or more counts. V and J are TRBV7-6 and TRBJ2-2; D is unclear. Germline loops: CDR1 SGHVS, CDR2 FNYEAQ. V was clipped by 2 bases and J by 6 bases, with 7 bases between them. The CDR3 covers 13 residues. The chain's CDR3 is CASSLRTSGELFF. The CDR3 region has the DNA TGTGCCAGCAGCTTAAGGACGTCCGGGGAGCTGTTTTTT.

Many counts were recorded for this clonotype. The chain uses TRBV28 and TRBJ1-1, with 8 bases lining up with TRBD1. CDR3 length: 17 residues. Germline V gene lookup returns CDR1 MDHEN and CDR2 SYDVKM. V dropped 4 bases and J dropped 1; count of bases not matched to a gene: 11. Written as DNA, the CDR3 is TGTGCCAGCAGTTCGGCGCCAGGGGGCAGGTGGAACACTGAAGCTTTCTTT. As protein: CASSSAPGGRWNTEAFF.

This clonotype showed up many times. The rearrangement uses TRBV28 and TRBJ2-1; the match to TRBD2 covers 7 bases. The CDR3 has 14 residues. The germline V gene has CDR1 MDHEN and CDR2 SYDVKM. J gave up 2 bases and V 2 bases, and 0 bases lay outside the gene matches. The CDR3, as DNA: TGTGCCAGCAGTTTAGCGGGAGCCTACAATGAGCAGTTCTTC. It yields the protein CASSLAGAYNEQFF.

The sample holds a few counts of this clonotype. The chain carries TRBV5-1 and TRBJ2-7; D gene uncertain. The V and J ends lost 0 bases and 5 bases respectively, with 6 bases between them. The CDR3 is made up of 12 amino acids. Germline CDR1 reads SGHRS; CDR2 reads YFSETQ. The CDR3 DNA reads as TGCGCCAGCAGCTTGGGAGAAGACGAGCAGTACTTC. Its protein is CASSLGEDEQYF.

As for this clonotype: Possible read error: a much larger clone is one base away. The gene calls are TRBV5-1 and TRBJ1-1; D ambiguous. CDR3 length equals 14 residues. CDR1 SGHRS and CDR2 YFSETQ come from the germline V gene. With 7 bases removed from V and 1 base from J, the gap between germline ends came to 14 bases. The CDR3 protein is CASGMATANTEAFF. CDR3 DNA: TGCGCCAGCGGTATGGCGACGGCGAACACTGAAGCTTTCTTT.

Points on this clonotype: A single base separates this from a much larger clone, so it may be a read error. No conserved phenylalanine or tryptophan is present at the end of the CDR3, so a read error is the likely explanation. The genes are TRBV7-9 and TRBJ2-4; the D is unclear. V gave up 5 bases and J gave up 5 bases, with 16 bases separating them. CDR3 length equals 15 residues. CDR1 is SEHNR and CDR2 is FQNEAQ in the germline V gene (reference sequence). In DNA, the CDR3 is TGTGCCAGCAGCCCCAAGGTCCGTTTCGAAAACATTCAGTACCTC. This translates into CASSPKVRFENIQYL.

A remark on this clonotype: This CDR3 is missing its conserved last phenylalanine or tryptophan, likely due to a read error. This sequence joins TRBV3-1 and TRBJ1-1; 8 bases agree with TRBD1. V gave up 6 bases and J gave up 4 bases; unmatched junction bases: 4. The length of the CDR3 is 13 residues. Germline loops: CDR1 LGHDT, CDR2 YNNKEL (reference sequence). The CDR3 loop reads CASRETGATEAFL. The CDR3 DNA is TGTGCCAGCAGAGAGACAGGGGCCACTGAAGCTTTCCTT.

This clonotype occurred a few times. The V call is TRBV27, the J call TRBJ1-6; a weak D match, TRBD1 (6 bases). The germline CDR1 and CDR2 sequences are MNHEY and SMNVEV (reference sequence). Trimming cost V 8 bases and J 13 bases, with 15 bases left between them. The CDR3 has 12 amino acids. The CDR3 sequence: CASGQPRSPLHF. In DNA, the CDR3 is TGTGCCAGCGGACAGCCCCGCTCTCCCCTCCACTTT.

This clonotype has just a few counts. CDR3 in amino acids: CASHRVGTVWNEQFF. CDR3 bases: TGTGCCAGTCATAGGGTGGGGACAGTGTGGAATGAGCAGTTCTTC. J is TRBJ2-1 and V is TRBV10-3; 7 nucleotides agree with TRBD1. Germline CDR1 ENHRY, CDR2 SYGVKD. The J segment lost 7 bases and the V segment lost 10 bases, leaving 16 bases of the junction unmatched. The CDR3 is 15 amino acids.

This chain uses TRBV10-3 with TRBJ2-5; D is uncertain. Per germline, CDR1 ENHRY and CDR2 SYGVKD. The CDR3 spans 14 residues. Trimming removed 0 bases from V and 5 bases from J, with 10 bases in between. CDR3 sequence: CAISESTTYETQYF. CDR3 nucleotides: TGTGCCATCAGTGAGTCGACGACGTATGAGACCCAGTACTTC.

This chain connects TRBV14 to TRBJ2-1; either TRBD1 or TRBD2 may fit D (6 bases each). The CDR3 is made up of 15 amino acids. Trimming pared 1 base from V and 6 bases from J, leaving 13 bases between. Germline V gene data show CDR1 as SGHDN and CDR2 as FVKESK. The CDR3 sequence: CASSQVRGTLNEQFF. CDR3 nucleotide sequence: TGTGCCAGCAGCCAAGTCCGGGGGACACTCAATGAGCAGTTCTTC.